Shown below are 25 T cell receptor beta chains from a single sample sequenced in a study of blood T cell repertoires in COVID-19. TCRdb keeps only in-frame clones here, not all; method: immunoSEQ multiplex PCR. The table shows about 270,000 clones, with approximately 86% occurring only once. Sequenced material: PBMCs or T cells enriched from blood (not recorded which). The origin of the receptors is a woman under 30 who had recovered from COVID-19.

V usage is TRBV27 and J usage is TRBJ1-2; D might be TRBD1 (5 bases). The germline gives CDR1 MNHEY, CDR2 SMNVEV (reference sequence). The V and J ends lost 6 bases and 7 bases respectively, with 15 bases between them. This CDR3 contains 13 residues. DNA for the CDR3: TGTGCCAGCAGCCGGGCAGGGTTTGGTGGCTACACCTTC. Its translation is CASSRAGFGGYTF.

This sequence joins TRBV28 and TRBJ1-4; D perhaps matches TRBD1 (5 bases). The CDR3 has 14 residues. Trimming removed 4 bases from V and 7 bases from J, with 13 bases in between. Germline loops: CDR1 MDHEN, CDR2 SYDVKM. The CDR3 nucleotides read TGTGCCAGCAGTTGGGACTTTCGCAGTGAAAAACTGTTTTTT. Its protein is CASSWDFRSEKLFF.

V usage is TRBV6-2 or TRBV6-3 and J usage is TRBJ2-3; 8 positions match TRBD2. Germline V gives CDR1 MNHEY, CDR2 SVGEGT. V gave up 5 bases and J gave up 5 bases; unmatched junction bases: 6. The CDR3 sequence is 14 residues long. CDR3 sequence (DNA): TGTGCCAGCAGTCCCGGGGGGGCTGTAGATACGCAGTATTTT. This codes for CASSPGGAVDTQYF.

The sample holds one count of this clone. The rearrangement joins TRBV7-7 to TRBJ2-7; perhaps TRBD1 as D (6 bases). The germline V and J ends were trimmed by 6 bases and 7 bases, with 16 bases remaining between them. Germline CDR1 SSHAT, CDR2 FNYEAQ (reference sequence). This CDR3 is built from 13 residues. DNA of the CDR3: TGTGCCAGCAGTTTTTACAGGGCACCGGAGCAGTACTTC. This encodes CASSFYRAPEQYF.

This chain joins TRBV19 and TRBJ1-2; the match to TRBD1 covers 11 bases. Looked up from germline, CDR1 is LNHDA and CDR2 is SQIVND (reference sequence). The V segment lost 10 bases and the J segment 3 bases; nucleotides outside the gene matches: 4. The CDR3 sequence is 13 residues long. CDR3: CATRDRGDYGYTF. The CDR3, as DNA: TGTGCCACTCGGGACAGGGGGGACTATGGCTACACCTTC.

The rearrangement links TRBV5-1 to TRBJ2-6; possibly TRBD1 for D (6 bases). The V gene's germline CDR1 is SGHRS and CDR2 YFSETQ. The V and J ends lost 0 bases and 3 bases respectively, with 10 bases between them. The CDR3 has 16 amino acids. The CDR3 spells CASSLVGGYGANVLTF. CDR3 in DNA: TGCGCCAGCAGCTTGGTTGGGGGCTATGGGGCCAACGTCCTGACTTTC.

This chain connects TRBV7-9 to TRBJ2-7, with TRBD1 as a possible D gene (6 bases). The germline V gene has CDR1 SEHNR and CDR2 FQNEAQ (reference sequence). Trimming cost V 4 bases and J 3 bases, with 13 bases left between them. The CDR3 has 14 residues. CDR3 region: CASSSRDNNYEQYF. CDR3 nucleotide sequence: TGTGCCAGCAGCTCCCGGGACAACAACTACGAGCAGTACTTC. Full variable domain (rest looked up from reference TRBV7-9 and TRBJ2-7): DTGVSQNPRHKITKRGQNVTFRCDPISEHNRLYWYRQTLGQGPEFLTYFQNEAQLEKSRLLSDRFSAERPKGSFSTLEIQRTEQGDSAMYLCASSSRDNNYEQYFGPGTRLTVT.

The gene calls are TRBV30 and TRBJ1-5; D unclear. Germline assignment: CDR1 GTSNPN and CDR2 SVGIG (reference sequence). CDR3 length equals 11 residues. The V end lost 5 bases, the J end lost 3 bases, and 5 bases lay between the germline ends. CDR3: CAWGHNQPQHF. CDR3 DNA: TGTGCCTGGGGTCACAATCAGCCCCAGCATTTT.

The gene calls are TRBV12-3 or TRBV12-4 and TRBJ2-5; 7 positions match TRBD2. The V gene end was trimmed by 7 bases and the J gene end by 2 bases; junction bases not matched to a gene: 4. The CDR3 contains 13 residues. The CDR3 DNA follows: TGTGCCAGCACCCGGGACTATCAAGAGACCCAGTACTTC. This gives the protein CASTRDYQETQYF.

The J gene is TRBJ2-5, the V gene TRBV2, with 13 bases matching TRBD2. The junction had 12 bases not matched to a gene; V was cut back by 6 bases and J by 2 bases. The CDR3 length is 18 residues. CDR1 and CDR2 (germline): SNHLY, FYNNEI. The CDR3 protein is CASRSPPGTSGTQETQYF. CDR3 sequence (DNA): TGTGCCAGCAGATCTCCACCTGGGACTAGCGGGACACAAGAGACCCAGTACTTC.

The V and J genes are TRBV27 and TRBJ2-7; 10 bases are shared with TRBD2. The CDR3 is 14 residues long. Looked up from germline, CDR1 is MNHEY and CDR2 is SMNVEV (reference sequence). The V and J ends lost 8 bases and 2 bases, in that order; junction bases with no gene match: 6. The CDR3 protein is CASFIAGGTYEQYF. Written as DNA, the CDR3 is TGTGCCAGCTTCATAGCGGGGGGTACCTACGAGCAGTACTTC.

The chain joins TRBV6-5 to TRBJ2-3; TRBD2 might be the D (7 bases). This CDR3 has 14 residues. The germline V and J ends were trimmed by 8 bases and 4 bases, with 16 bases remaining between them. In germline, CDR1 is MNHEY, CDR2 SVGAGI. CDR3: CASGGRGRPDTQYF. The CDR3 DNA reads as TGTGCCAGCGGAGGGCGGGGGCGCCCAGATACGCAGTATTTT.

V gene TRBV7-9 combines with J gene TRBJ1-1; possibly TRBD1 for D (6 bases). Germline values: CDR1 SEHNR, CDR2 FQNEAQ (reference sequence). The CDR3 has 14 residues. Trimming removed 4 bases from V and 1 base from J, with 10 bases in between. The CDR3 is CASSSGTQNTEAFF. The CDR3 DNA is TGTGCCAGCAGCTCCGGGACACAGAACACTGAAGCTTTCTTT.

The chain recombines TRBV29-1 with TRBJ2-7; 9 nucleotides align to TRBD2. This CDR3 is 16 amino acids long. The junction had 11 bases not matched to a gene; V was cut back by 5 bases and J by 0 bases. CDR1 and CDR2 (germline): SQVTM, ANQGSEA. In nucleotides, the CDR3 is TGCAGCGTTCTTCTAGCGGGATCTAGAAGCTCCTACGAGCAGTACTTC. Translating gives CSVLLAGSRSSYEQYF.

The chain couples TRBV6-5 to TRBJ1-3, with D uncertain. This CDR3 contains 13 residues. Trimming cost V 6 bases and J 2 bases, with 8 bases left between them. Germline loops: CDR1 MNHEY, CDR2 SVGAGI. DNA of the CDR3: TGTGCCAGCAGGCGCGAGGCTGGAAACACCATATATTTT. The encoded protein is CASRREAGNTIYF.

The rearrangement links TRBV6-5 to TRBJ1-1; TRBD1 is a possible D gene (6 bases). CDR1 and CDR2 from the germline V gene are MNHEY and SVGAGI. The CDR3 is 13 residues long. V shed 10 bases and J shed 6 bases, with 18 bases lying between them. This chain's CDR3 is CAIGRGGGSEAFF. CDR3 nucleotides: TGTGCCATCGGGAGGGGGGGCGGATCTGAAGCTTTCTTT.

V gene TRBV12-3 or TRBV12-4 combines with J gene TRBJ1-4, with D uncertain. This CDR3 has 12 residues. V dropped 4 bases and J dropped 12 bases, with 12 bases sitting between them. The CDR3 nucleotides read TGTGCCAGCAGTTCACGGTTTACTGAACTGTTTTTT. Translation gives CASSSRFTELFF.

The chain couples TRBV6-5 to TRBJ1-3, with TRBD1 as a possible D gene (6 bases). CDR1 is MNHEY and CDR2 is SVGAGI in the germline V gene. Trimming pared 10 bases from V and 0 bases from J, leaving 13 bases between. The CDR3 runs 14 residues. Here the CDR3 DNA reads TGTGCCATTTCAACAGGGCACTCTGGAAACACCATATATTTT. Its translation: CAISTGHSGNTIYF.

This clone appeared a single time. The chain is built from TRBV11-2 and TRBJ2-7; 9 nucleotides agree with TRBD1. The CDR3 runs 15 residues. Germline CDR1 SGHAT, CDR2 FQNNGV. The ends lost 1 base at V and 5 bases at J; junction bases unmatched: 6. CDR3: CASSLVRTGANEQYF. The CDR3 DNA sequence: TGTGCCAGCAGCTTAGTCCGGACAGGGGCCAACGAGCAGTACTTC.

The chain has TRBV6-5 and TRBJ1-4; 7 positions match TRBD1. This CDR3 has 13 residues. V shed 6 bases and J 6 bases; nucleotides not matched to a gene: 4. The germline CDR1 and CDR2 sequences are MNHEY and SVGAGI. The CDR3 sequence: CASRDRADEKLFF. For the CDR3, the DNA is TGTGCCAGCAGAGACAGGGCTGATGAAAAACTGTTTTTT.

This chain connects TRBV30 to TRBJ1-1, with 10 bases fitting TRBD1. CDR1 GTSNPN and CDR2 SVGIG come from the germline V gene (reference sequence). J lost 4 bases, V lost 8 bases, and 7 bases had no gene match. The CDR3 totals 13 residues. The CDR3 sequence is CAQRGQGTTEAFF. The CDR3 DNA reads TGTGCCCAACGGGGACAGGGGACCACTGAAGCTTTCTTT.

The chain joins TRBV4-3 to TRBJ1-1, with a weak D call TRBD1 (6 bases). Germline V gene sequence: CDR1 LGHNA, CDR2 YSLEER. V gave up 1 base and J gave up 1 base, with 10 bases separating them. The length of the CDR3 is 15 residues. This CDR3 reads CASSQGWTANTEAFF. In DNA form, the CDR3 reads TGCGCCAGCAGCCAAGGGTGGACAGCGAACACTGAAGCTTTCTTT.

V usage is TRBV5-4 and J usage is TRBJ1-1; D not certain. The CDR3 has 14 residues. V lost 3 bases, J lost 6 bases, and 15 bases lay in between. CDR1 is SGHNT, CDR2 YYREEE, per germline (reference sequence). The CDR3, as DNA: TGTGCCAGCAGCTCGCGGTCCAACTCCGCTGAAGCTTTCTTT. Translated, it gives CASSSRSNSAEAFF.

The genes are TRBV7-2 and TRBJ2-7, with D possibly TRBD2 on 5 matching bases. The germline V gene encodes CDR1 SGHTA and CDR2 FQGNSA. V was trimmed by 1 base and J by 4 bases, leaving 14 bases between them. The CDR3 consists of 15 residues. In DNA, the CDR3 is TGTGCCAGCAGCTTAGTTGGCAGATCGGGATACGAGCAGTACTTC. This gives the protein CASSLVGRSGYEQYF.

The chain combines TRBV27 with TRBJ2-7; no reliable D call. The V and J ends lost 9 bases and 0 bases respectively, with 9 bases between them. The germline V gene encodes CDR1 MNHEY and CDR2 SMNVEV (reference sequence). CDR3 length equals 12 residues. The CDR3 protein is CARACLSYEQYF. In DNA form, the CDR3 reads TGTGCCAGGGCCTGTCTCTCCTACGAGCAGTACTTC.